This T cell receptor beta chain came from a study of CDR3 diversity in severe acne. The V end lost 2 bases, the J end lost 5 bases, and 14 bases lay between the germline ends. From germline, CDR1 is SGHRS and CDR2 YFSETQ. The CDR3 consists of 14 residues. TCRdb independently ran MiXCR on the PCR reads; one entry per CDR3 protein. Of 97,000 or so distinct CDR3 sequences detected, about half appear once; the ten largest clones hold roughly an eighth. This TCR was recovered from a male donor with acne. The material sequenced was blood. V is TRBV5-1 and J is TRBJ2-7; D is perhaps TRBD2 (6 bases). The CDR3 sequence: CASSLPHAGHEQYF. The CDR3 DNA reads TGCGCCAGCAGCTTACCCCACGCGGGACACGAGCAGTACTTC.